This T cell receptor beta chain emerged from a study of T cell responses to AZD1222 COVID-19 vaccine (TCRdb year 2021). For context, the study as a whole: AZD1222 recipients with second doses at about 4 weeks or about 12 weeks were pooled, because spike-specific TCR depth and breadth did not differ between schedules. A total of 230 or so trial participants underwent TCR sequencing, of whom some 210 received two doses of AZD1222 and some 25 received two doses of the MenACWY control vaccine. Trial participants were enrolled by age into subgroups of 18-55, 56-69 and 70-plus years, and approximately 150, 30 and 60 TCR-sequenced participants, respectively, were included in these subgroups.

Read against the paper, the sample's time point label means: baseline before first vaccination. Vaccinee samples were obtained from the UK trials COV001 and COV002, which included a single-blind randomized controlled phase 2/3 trial of AZD1222 (ChAdOx1 nCoV-19) in healthy adults. For TCRbeta chain sequencing, PBMC samples from trial participants were taken at day 0 and at day 28 after the second dose. Broader findings and caveats from the paper: Conclusions about previously exposed vaccinees were limited because only six AZD1222 recipients were SARS-CoV-2 seropositive at baseline. CD4 TCRs associated with the vaccine covered the entire spike protein, and the dominant responses were in regions 160-218 and 743-854. Participants were mostly white British, with more females than males. The authors suggested clonal diversity may have been underestimated. The 56-69-year group was small, and its depth increase did not reach significance, likely because of low power. Reportedly, close to half of the unique spike-specific TCRs recognized epitopes lying outside the regions that are mutated in the B.1.351 and B.1.1.7 variants. Spike-specific TCR breadth and depth rose significantly after two AZD1222 doses compared with day 0 and with MenACWY recipients. Because no day 14 peak-response samples were available, repertoires were characterized only after the peak T cell response.

As for this clone: What antigen it recognizes has not been identified. Base qualities are not at hand, and no much larger clone is one base apart.

The CDR3 measures 11 amino acids from cysteine to phenylalanine. CDR3 DNA only is kept here, 33 bases in frame from base 1. CDR1 and CDR2, looked up from the germline V gene (reference sequence), are DFQATT and SNEGSKA. The CDR3 regions of human TCRbeta chains were analyzed by immunosequencing. Processing in the source paper ran as follows. Repertoire TCRs were checked for matches against a reference library of SARS-CoV-2-specific TCRs that had been generated using the MIRA antigen-specificity platform. Breadth meant the fraction of unique TCRs that were SARS-CoV-2-associated, whereas depth meant the fraction of total T cells that were SARS-CoV-2-associated. Each spike-specific TCR was assigned to its reactive spike region and to a CD4 or CD8 class using the MIRA data. Log10-transformed breadth and depth values were compared by one-way ANOVA with Sidak's multiple comparisons tests. The table comes from immuneACCESS by way of TCRdb, which keeps in-frame sequences with V and J called. Part of the clones is missing from these tables; in studies checked, under half for an unresolved V gene and the rest for unknown reasons. V and J calls and clone size are as listed in that table; D and trimming were resolved from the DNA. This sample is represented by around 200,000 clones; almost 90% of them were singletons. The ten largest make up roughly 7.7% of the sample.

This chain joins TRBV20-1 to TRBJ2-1; TRBD2 is a weak D gene call, 7 bases matching. This material consisted of peripheral blood, taken on day 0 of AZD1222 vaccination. This receptor was taken from an adult in good health. The nucleotide sequence is given as TGCAGGGGGGGGGCCCCAAATGAGCAGTTCTTC. The translation is CRGGAPNEQFF.